Listed below are T cell receptor beta chains from one sample, sequenced in a study of T cell responses to AZD1222 COVID-19 vaccine. Generated by immunoSEQ multiplex PCR, the TCRdb table keeps only in-frame clones and is missing some. The table includes approximately 110,000 clones, 70% to 90% detected once. Specimen: peripheral blood, collected 28 days after the second AZD1222 dose. These receptors all come from an adult who received the AZD1222 COVID-19 vaccine. Both conserved end residues are part of each CDR3. D genes are given only for firm matches.

NA TRBJ2-1 14 TRBV24-1 CATSDAGQRNEQFF TGTGCCACCAGTGATGCGGGACAGCGCAATGAGCAGTTCTTC
NA TRBJ1-2 16 TRBV6-2/TRBV6-3 CASSHPRGDANYGYTF TGTGCCAGCAGCCATCCCAGAGGGGACGCAAACTATGGCTACACCTTC
TRBD1 TRBJ1-2 17 TRBV3-1/TRBV3-2 CASSQTGQGTQRTGYTF TGTGCCAGCAGCCAAACGGGACAGGGGACCCAGCGGACTGGCTACACCTTC
NA TRBJ2-3 12 TRBV29-1 CSVAVSTDTQYF TGCAGCGTAGCGGTTAGCACAGATACGCAGTATTTT
NA TRBJ2-3 15 TRBV4-1 CASSHGGRQTDTQYF TGCGCCAGCAGCCACGGCGGTAGACAAACAGATACGCAGTATTTT
NA TRBJ1-1 15 TRBV7-8 CASTDSGTLGSEAFF TGTGCCAGCACCGACTCTGGGACCCTGGGGTCTGAAGCTTTCTTT
NA TRBJ1-3 15 TRBV9 CASSGQPDVGNTIYF TGTGCCAGCAGCGGACAGCCAGACGTTGGGAACACCATATATTTT
NA TRBJ1-5 17 TRBV19 CASSTSAGSHTGQPQHF TGTGCCAGTAGCACCAGCGCGGGGTCTCACACAGGTCAGCCCCAGCATTTT
NA TRBJ1-1 17 TRBV19 CASSIEGGNFGITEAFF TGTGCCAGTAGTATAGAAGGGGGGAATTTCGGTATCACTGAAGCTTTCTTT
NA TRBJ2-6 18 TRBV3-1/TRBV3-2 CASSQGLMSRPGANVLTF TGTGCCAGCAGCCAAGGCCTCATGTCACGACCTGGGGCCAACGTCCTGACTTTC
NA TRBJ2-3 16 TRBV15 CATSRGGGSVTDTQYF TGTGCCACCAGCAGAGGCGGCGGCTCTGTCACAGATACGCAGTATTTT
NA TRBJ1-2 17 TRBV15 CATSRVLGGTGGYGYTF TGTGCCACCAGCAGAGTCCTCGGGGGGACGGGCGGCTATGGCTACACCTTC
NA TRBJ1-6 13 TRBV30 CAWSVNGNSPLHF TGTGCCTGGAGTGTCAATGGGAATTCACCCCTCCACTTT
NA TRBJ2-1 16 TRBV18 CASSPPGQGIDNEQFF TGTGCCAGCTCACCACCGGGGCAGGGGATTGACAATGAGCAGTTCTTC
TRBD1 TRBJ1-5 15 TRBV7-2 CASSPEQGFNQPQHF TGTGCCAGCAGCCCAGAACAGGGGTTCAATCAGCCCCAGCATTTT
NA TRBJ2-1 15 TRBV6-1 CASSEITANGNEQFF TGTGCCAGCAGTGAAATCACTGCGAACGGCAATGAGCAGTTCTTC
NA TRBJ2-2 15 TRBV19 CASSIDAGITGELFF TGTGCCAGTAGTATTGATGCGGGAATTACCGGGGAGCTGTTTTTT